This passage covers 9 T cell receptor beta chains from one sample sequenced in a study of shared clonotypes between healthy human individuals. This table comes from immunoSEQ multiplex PCR, and its TCRdb copy is limited to in-frame clones, with some not included. The sample has some 2,500,000 clones, 85% to 95% seen once. Sample: naive CD4+ T cells from PBMCs. Subset defined: CD45RA+ positively selected. These receptors all stem from a man aged 18 to 30 in good health. Some clones in this sample may be carry-over from other donors' samples.

This chain uses TRBV7-3 with TRBJ2-1; 7 bases fit TRBD1. Trimming took 2 bases from V and 5 from J; bases not matched to a gene: 6. Germline CDR1 reads SGHTA; CDR2 reads FQGTGA. This CDR3 has 15 residues. DNA of the CDR3: TGTGCCAGCAGCTTAGCCTCTACAGGGGACAATGAGCAGTTCTTC. This encodes CASSLASTGDNEQFF.

Comment on this clone: Distinct nucleotide sequences in the sample also encode this CDR3. The gene calls are TRBV6-6 and TRBJ2-7, with unresolved D. Trimming removed 2 bases from V and 0 bases from J, with 5 bases in between. The length of the CDR3 is 13 residues. Germline CDR1 MNHNY, CDR2 SVGAGI (reference sequence). CDR3 protein: CASSYGPSYEQYF. CDR3 nucleotides: TGTGCCAGCAGTTACGGACCCTCCTACGAGCAGTACTTC.

In regard to this clone: The same CDR3 can be traced to other DNA sequences in this sample. The genes are TRBV19 and TRBJ2-1, with D perhaps TRBD2 (6 bases). V was shortened by 4 bases and J by 0 bases, with 13 bases between the two germline ends. The CDR3 has 16 residues. Germline V gene lookup returns CDR1 LNHDA and CDR2 SQIVND (reference sequence). CDR3 nucleotides: TGTGCCAGTAGTAGCCCGGGACTCAGCTCCTACAATGAGCAGTTCTTC. Protein sequence: CASSSPGLSSYNEQFF.

The chain carries TRBV9 and TRBJ2-5; TRBD2 agrees at 8 bases. Germline V CDR1 and CDR2: SGDLS, YYNGEE. The CDR3 totals 15 residues. Trimming at V came to 0 bases and at J to 5 bases, leaving 6 bases not matched to a gene. DNA of the CDR3: TGTGCCAGCAGCGTAGCTGTGGGCGGGAGGGAGACCCAGTACTTC. Its translation: CASSVAVGGRETQYF.

V is TRBV7-3 and J is TRBJ2-3; D not certain. Germline V CDR1 and CDR2: SGHTA, FQGTGA. Trimming took 6 bases from V and 3 from J, leaving 10 bases between them. CDR3 size: 13 residues. CDR3 nucleotide sequence: TGTGCCAGCAGGTTAGACGGAACAGATACGCAGTATTTT. Translating it yields CASRLDGTDTQYF.

The chain carries TRBV2 and TRBJ2-7; 10 positions agree with TRBD2. The V gene end was trimmed by 5 bases and the J gene end by 2 bases; junction bases not matched to a gene: 0. Germline CDR1 is SNHLY and CDR2 is FYNNEI. The CDR3 covers 13 residues. CDR3 amino acids: CASSTSGAYEQYF. The CDR3 coding sequence is TGTGCCAGCAGTACTAGCGGGGCCTACGAGCAGTACTTC.

The rearrangement uses TRBV5-1 and TRBJ2-1; TRBD2 matches 8 bases. The CDR3 has 14 residues. Germline V CDR1 and CDR2: SGHRS, YFSETQ. The ends lost 4 bases at V and 5 bases at J; junction bases unmatched: 5. This CDR3 is CASSPSGSDNEQFF. CDR3 bases: TGCGCCAGCAGCCCGAGCGGGAGTGACAATGAGCAGTTCTTC.

This clone was seen once. The rearrangement links TRBV28 to TRBJ2-7; D might be TRBD1 or TRBD2, each matching 5 bases. The CDR3 covers 19 residues. CDR1 and CDR2 from the germline V gene are MDHEN and SYDVKM. The V and J ends lost 8 bases and 2 bases respectively, with 31 bases between them. The DNA for the CDR3 is TGTGCCAGCCTAACTGCACCGGGACGGCGCCCCCCGAGGGCCTACGAGCAGTACTTC. This codes for CASLTAPGRRPPRAYEQYF.

The chain uses TRBV6-6 and TRBJ2-1, with D maybe TRBD2 (6 bases). The CDR3 totals 11 residues. Trimming left V 5 bases short and J 9 bases short, with 8 bases between. Germline lookup yields CDR1 MNHNY and CDR2 SVGAGI (reference sequence). CDR3 sequence reads: CASSPRGEQFF. CDR3 sequence (DNA): TGTGCCAGCAGTCCGCGGGGTGAGCAGTTCTTC.